A single sample gave rise to the 18 T cell receptor beta chains below, sequenced in a study of breast tumors, draining lymph nodes, adjacent tissues. The lymph nodes were axillary draining lymph nodes from breast cancer patients. TCRdb analysed the multiplex PCR reads with MiXCR anew, one entry per CDR3 protein. The repertoire holds around 250,000 distinct CDR3 sequences, with under 35% as singletons. Input material: axillary lymph node tissue. The receptors shown here come from a female donor with breast cancer. Some clones in this sample may be carry-over from other donors' samples.

This clonotype was observed many times. V usage is TRBV7-3 and J usage is TRBJ2-3, with 10 nucleotides matching TRBD2. The length of the CDR3 is 18 residues. The trim removed 1 base at V and 3 bases at J, leaving 10 bases unmatched. Germline values: CDR1 SGHTA, CDR2 FQGTGA. In nucleotides, the CDR3 is TGTGCCAGCAGCTTAAAGGCTAGCGGGAGACCGGGGACAGATACGCAGTATTTT. Encoded protein: CASSLKASGRPGTDTQYF.

The chain has TRBV2 and TRBJ2-2, with 8 bases aligning to TRBD1. The CDR3 runs 16 residues. V lost 6 bases and J lost 1; bases outside the gene matches: 7. The germline CDR1 and CDR2 sequences are SNHLY and FYNNEI. Written as DNA, the CDR3 is TGTGCCAGCAGAGACAGGGGAAAGGGGAACACCGGGGAGCTGTTTTTT. Translated, it gives CASRDRGKGNTGELFF.

The genes are TRBV7-2 and TRBJ1-1; maybe TRBD1 (6 bases). The CDR3 consists of 14 residues. Trimming took off 5 bases at V and 4 bases at J, with 14 bases between the two ends. Germline CDR1 is SGHTA and CDR2 is FQGNSA. DNA for the CDR3: TGTGCCAGCAGCAAACAGGGTGGTGGCACTGAAGCTTTCTTT. Protein: CASSKQGGGTEAFF.

The chain is built from TRBV7-3 and TRBJ2-7; 13 nucleotides align to TRBD2. The CDR3 covers 15 residues. With 5 bases clipped from V and 5 bases from J, the junction kept 6 bases outside the gene matches. Germline assignment: CDR1 SGHTA and CDR2 FQGTGA. The CDR3 here is CASSHGLAGANEQYF. CDR3 sequence (DNA): TGTGCCAGCAGCCACGGACTAGCGGGGGCAAACGAGCAGTACTTC.

A few counts support this clonotype. The junction differs from germline at one of its ends, possibly a read error. This rearrangement joins TRBV6-1 to TRBJ2-1; 9 bases map to TRBD2. CDR3 length equals 16 residues. Germline V lookup: CDR1 MNHNS, CDR2 SASEGT. The CDR3 spells CASSQADSGSWNEQFF. The CDR3 region has the DNA TGTGCCAGCAGTCAAGCGGATAGCGGGAGCTGGAATGAGCAGTTCTTC.

V and J are TRBV11-1 and TRBJ2-1, with TRBD1 identical over 10 bases. The CDR3 covers 17 residues. Germline trimming cut 2 bases from V and 4 bases from J; bases unmatched to any gene: 8. Germline values: CDR1 SGHAT, CDR2 FQDESV (reference sequence). Written as DNA, the CDR3 is TGTGCCAGCAGCTTAAGGGGACAGGGGCGATCTTACAATGAGCAGTTCTTC. Translated, it gives CASSLRGQGRSYNEQFF.

At least ten counts were recorded for this clonotype. This sequence joins TRBV10-3 and TRBJ1-1; D is perhaps TRBD1 (6 bases). This CDR3 region has 13 residues. V was trimmed by 8 bases and J by 1 base, leaving 11 bases between them. Germline CDR1 and CDR2: ENHRY and SYGVKD. CDR3: CAIRGLKNTEAFF. DNA for the CDR3: TGTGCCATCCGGGGGCTTAAGAACACTGAAGCTTTCTTT.

This clonotype has a count of ten or more. The chain has TRBV25-1 and TRBJ2-1, with no clear D. This CDR3 has 13 amino acids. Trimming removed 3 bases from V and 7 bases from J, with 10 bases in between. Germline V gives CDR1 MGHDK, CDR2 SYGVNS. The CDR3 spells CASSDRALNEQFF. The DNA of the CDR3 is TGTGCCAGCAGTGATAGGGCGTTGAATGAGCAGTTCTTC.

This clonotype has at least ten counts. CDR3 in DNA: TGTGCCAGCAGTACATGGGGCCCGTTTAATGAAAAACTGTTTTTT. The encoded protein is CASSTWGPFNEKLFF. The chain carries TRBV25-1 and TRBJ1-4; D possibly corresponds to TRBD1 (5 bases). Germline V gene data show CDR1 as MGHDK and CDR2 as SYGVNS. The CDR3 covers 15 residues. V was trimmed by 5 bases and J by 4 bases, leaving 14 bases between them.

This clonotype was counted many times. This chain uses TRBV5-6 with TRBJ2-7, with D perhaps TRBD1 (6 bases). There are 14 residues in the CDR3. Trimming pared 0 bases from V and 3 bases from J, leaving 10 bases between. CDR1 and CDR2 from the germline V gene are SGHDT and YYEEEE. The CDR3: CASSLAGRGYEQYF. CDR3 nucleotide sequence: TGTGCCAGCAGCTTGGCTGGCAGGGGCTACGAGCAGTACTTC.

In nucleotides, the CDR3 is TGCAGTGCACCCGGGACACCTGGAAACACCATATATTTT. Residues: CSAPGTPGNTIYF. V gene TRBV20-1 combines with J gene TRBJ1-3; TRBD1 is a possible D gene (6 bases). CDR1 is DFQATT and CDR2 is SNEGSKA in the germline V gene (reference sequence). The ends were cut back, 6 bases at V and 2 bases at J, with 11 bases in the middle. This CDR3 comprises 13 residues.

This clonotype showed up many times. This sequence joins TRBV6-5 and TRBJ2-7; 14 bases align to TRBD2. V lost 6 bases, J lost 9 bases, and 13 bases stayed unmatched. Germline V gene sequence: CDR1 MNHEY, CDR2 SVGAGI. The CDR3 loop spans 16 amino acids. CDR3 in amino acids: CASRGTSGGQSWGQYF. CDR3 sequence (DNA): TGTGCCAGCAGGGGGACTAGCGGGGGCCAATCCTGGGGGCAGTACTTC.

In this sample, this clonotype turned up many times. This sequence joins TRBV7-6 and TRBJ1-2; TRBD1 might be the D (5 bases). Trimming took 2 bases from V and 4 from J, leaving 17 bases between them. CDR3 size: 16 residues. Per the germline V gene, CDR1 is SGHVS and CDR2 is FNYEAQ. The CDR3 nucleotides read TGTGCCAGCAGCTTAATAATGGCAGGGATATCCTATGGCTACACCTTC. Translation gives CASSLIMAGISYGYTF.

This clonotype occurred many times. The chain combines TRBV2 with TRBJ2-5; a possible D gene is TRBD1 (5 bases). Trimming cost V 7 bases and J 5 bases, with 14 bases left between them. Germline V CDR1 and CDR2: SNHLY, FYNNEI. This CDR3 has 13 residues. The CDR3 nucleotides read TGTGCCAGCACCAACAGGTTTACGGAGACCCAGTACTTC. Translation: CASTNRFTETQYF. The full variable domain, completed using reference TRBV2 and TRBJ2-5, is EPEVTQTPSHQVTQMGQEVILRCVPISNHLYFYWYRQILGQKVEFLVSFYNNEISEKSEIFDDQFSVERPDGSNFTLKIRSTKLEDSAMYFCASTNRFTETQYFGPGTRLLVL.

The CDR3 loop reads CASSYVQDTGELFF. CDR3 sequence (DNA): TGTGCCAGCAGTTACGTACAGGACACCGGGGAGCTGTTTTTT. V usage is TRBV6-6 and J usage is TRBJ2-2, with a weak D call TRBD1 (5 bases). CDR3 length equals 14 residues. Germline V lookup: CDR1 MNHNY, CDR2 SVGAGI (reference sequence). V lost 2 bases and J 3 bases, leaving 7 bases between the germline ends.

The sample holds many counts of this clonotype. This CDR3 is CATSTAGHGYTF. The CDR3 DNA follows: TGTGCCACCAGTACGGCGGGGCATGGCTACACCTTC. The V call is TRBV24-1, the J call TRBJ1-2, with D tentatively TRBD1 (5 bases). This CDR3 contains 12 residues. Trimming removed 6 bases at V and 6 bases at J, with 10 bases between. The V gene's germline CDR1 is KGHDR and CDR2 SFDVKD.

This clonotype came up many times. The V call is TRBV2, the J call TRBJ2-2, with 15 bases fitting TRBD2. The CDR3 runs to 18 residues. CDR1 is SNHLY and CDR2 is FYNNEI in the germline V gene. With V trimmed by 7 bases and J by 4 bases, 10 bases remained unmatched. DNA of the CDR3: TGTGCCAGCACCCTTCGGGGACTAGCGGGGGGCCGCACCGGGGAGCTGTTTTTT. This codes for CASTLRGLAGGRTGELFF.

This clonotype was detected ten times or more. The chain joins TRBV2 to TRBJ2-5; 8 bases fit TRBD2. The ends lost 6 bases at V and 2 bases at J; junction bases unmatched: 8. The CDR3 has 15 amino acids. The germline V gene has CDR1 SNHLY and CDR2 FYNNEI. CDR3 loop: CASSWSGGGQETQYF. The DNA of the CDR3 is TGTGCCAGCAGCTGGTCGGGGGGGGGACAAGAGACCCAGTACTTC.